One and the same sample provided the 10 T cell receptor beta chains below, sequenced in a study of regulatory T cells in long-lasting Graves disease. Arm-PCR of CDR3 regions with iRepertoire HTBI primers generated TCR beta libraries. TCRdb fed the multiplex PCR reads into MiXCR, producing one record per CDR3 protein. This sample has around 510,000 distinct CDR3 sequences, with less than 25% found just once. Sample time point: persistent/refractory GD, antithyroid drugs over 5 years with positive TRAb. PBMCs were the source of the RNA used for TCR sequencing. Specimen: peripheral blood mononuclear cells (PBMCs), collected when the disease was refractory, from a patient treated with antithyroid drugs. These receptors were taken from a female donor with Graves disease.

This clonotype has a count of ten or more. The chain joins TRBV28 to TRBJ1-2; D possibly corresponds to TRBD1 (5 bases). Trimming took 11 bases from V and 2 from J, leaving 9 bases between them. The germline V gene has CDR1 MDHEN and CDR2 SYDVKM. The CDR3 has 11 amino acids. CDR3 residues: CAGKGNYGYTF. CDR3 sequence (DNA): TGTGCCGGAAAGGGGAACTATGGCTACACCTTC.

The genes are TRBV10-3 and TRBJ2-7; tentative D call: TRBD2 (6 bases). V was clipped by 10 bases and J by 5 bases, with 15 bases between them. The germline gives CDR1 ENHRY, CDR2 SYGVKD. The CDR3 sequence is 12 residues long. CDR3 coding DNA: TGTGCCACCCCCGGCGGGATGAACGAGCAGTACTTC. Amino acid sequence: CATPGGMNEQYF.

V gene TRBV28 combines with J gene TRBJ2-3; 8 nucleotides match TRBD1. CDR1 is MDHEN and CDR2 is SYDVKM in the germline V gene. V was clipped by 4 bases and J by 3 bases; unmatched bases: 6. This CDR3 contains 15 residues. DNA for the CDR3: TGTGCCAGCAGTTACAGGGGGATTGATACAGATACGCAGTATTTT. This gives the protein CASSYRGIDTDTQYF.

The genes are TRBV29-1 and TRBJ1-2, with D uncertain. This CDR3 has 13 amino acids. Germline V gene data show CDR1 as SQVTM and CDR2 as ANQGSEA. The V end was cut by 4 bases, the J end by 1 base, with 10 bases between. CDR3 nucleotide sequence: TGCAGCGTTGGGGAGCTACTTAACTATGGCTACACCTTC. It translates to CSVGELLNYGYTF.

At least ten counts were recorded for this clonotype. The chain uses TRBV27 and TRBJ2-7; TRBD2 matches 11 bases. The CDR3 length is 13 residues. The V gene end was trimmed by 10 bases and the J gene end by 4 bases; junction bases not matched to a gene: 6. Germline values: CDR1 MNHEY, CDR2 SMNVEV (reference sequence). The DNA of the CDR3 is TGTGCCACCTCCGGGACTAGCGGATACGAGCAGTACTTC. It specifies CATSGTSGYEQYF.

This clonotype came up many times. V and J are TRBV7-2 and TRBJ2-5, with 8 nucleotides matching TRBD1. The CDR3 spans 15 residues. V shed 5 bases, J shed 5 bases, and the junction held 10 bases outside the gene matches. CDR1 and CDR2 (germline): SGHTA, FQGNSA. The CDR3 bases are TGTGCCAGCAGCGTCCTGTCTGACAGGGGTGAGACCCAGTACTTC. Protein: CASSVLSDRGETQYF.

This clonotype has a count of ten or more. The genes are TRBV28 and TRBJ1-4; weak D call: TRBD1 (6 bases). Trimming removed 5 bases at V and 4 bases at J, with 17 bases between. The CDR3 is 16 amino acids. Germline assignment: CDR1 MDHEN and CDR2 SYDVKM. CDR3 region: CASSRRFRRGNEKLFF. The CDR3 DNA is TGTGCCAGCAGTCGCAGGTTCCGCAGGGGTAATGAAAAACTGTTTTTT.

This clonotype was recorded at least ten times. The V and J genes are TRBV28 and TRBJ2-7, with 10 nucleotides matching TRBD1. The J segment lost 11 bases and the V segment lost 3 bases, leaving 4 bases of the junction unmatched. Germline V gives CDR1 MDHEN, CDR2 SYDVKM. CDR3 length: 12 amino acids. The CDR3 loop reads CASSLGQGWEYF. The CDR3 coding sequence is TGTGCCAGCAGTTTGGGACAGGGGTGGGAGTACTTC.

The chain couples TRBV29-1 to TRBJ2-3; D possibly corresponds to TRBD1 (5 bases). Germline lookup yields CDR1 SQVTM and CDR2 ANQGSEA. CDR3 length: 12 amino acids. Trimming cost V 0 bases and J 4 bases, with 5 bases left between them. Here the CDR3 reads CSVEDRADTQYF. CDR3 coding DNA: TGCAGCGTTGAAGACAGGGCAGATACGCAGTATTTT.

This clonotype was found a few times. Given a far larger clone just one base away, this is likely a sequencing read error. The rearrangement links TRBV5-6 to TRBJ1-1; TRBD1 matches 7 bases. The CDR3 contains 14 residues. V lost 4 bases and J lost 0; bases outside the gene matches: 3. CDR1 is SGHDT, CDR2 YYEEEE, per germline. CDR3 bases: TGTGCCAGCAGCCAGGGACAGATGAACACTGAAGCTTTCTTT. Residues: CASSQGQMNTEAFF. The full variable domain, completed using reference TRBV5-6 and TRBJ1-1, is DAGVTQSPTHLIKTRGQQVTLRCSPKSGHDTVSWYQQALGQGPQFIFQYYEEEERQRGNFPDRFSGHQFPNYSSELNVNALLLGDSALYLCASSQGQMNTEAFFGQGTRLTVV.